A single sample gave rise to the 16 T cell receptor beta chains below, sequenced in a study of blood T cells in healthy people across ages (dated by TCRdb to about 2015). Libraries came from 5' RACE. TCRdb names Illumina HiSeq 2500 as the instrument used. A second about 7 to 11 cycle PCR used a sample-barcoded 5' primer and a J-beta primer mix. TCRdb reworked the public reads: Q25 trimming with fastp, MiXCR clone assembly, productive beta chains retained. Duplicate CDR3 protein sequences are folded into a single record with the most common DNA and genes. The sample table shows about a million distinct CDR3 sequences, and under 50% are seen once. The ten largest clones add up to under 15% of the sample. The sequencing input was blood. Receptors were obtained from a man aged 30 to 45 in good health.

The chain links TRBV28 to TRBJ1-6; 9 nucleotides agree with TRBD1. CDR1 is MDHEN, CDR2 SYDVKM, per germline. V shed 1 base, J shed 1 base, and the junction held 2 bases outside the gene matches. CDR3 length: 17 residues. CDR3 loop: CASSLFGQGSYNSPLHF. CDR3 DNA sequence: TGTGCCAGCAGTTTATTCGGACAGGGGTCCTATAATTCACCCCTCCACTTT.

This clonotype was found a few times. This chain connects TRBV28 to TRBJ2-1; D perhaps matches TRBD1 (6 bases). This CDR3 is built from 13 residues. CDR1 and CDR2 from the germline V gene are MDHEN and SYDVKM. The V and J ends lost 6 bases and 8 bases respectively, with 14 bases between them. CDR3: CASRKQGIYEQFF. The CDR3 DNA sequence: TGTGCCAGCAGAAAACAGGGTATCTATGAGCAGTTCTTC. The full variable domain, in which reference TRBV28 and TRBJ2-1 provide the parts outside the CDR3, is DVKVTQSSRYLVKRTGEKVFLECVQDMDHENMFWYRQDPGLGLRLIYFSYDVKMKEKGDIPEGYSVSREKKERFSLILESASTNQTSMYLCASRKQGIYEQFFGPGTRLTVL.

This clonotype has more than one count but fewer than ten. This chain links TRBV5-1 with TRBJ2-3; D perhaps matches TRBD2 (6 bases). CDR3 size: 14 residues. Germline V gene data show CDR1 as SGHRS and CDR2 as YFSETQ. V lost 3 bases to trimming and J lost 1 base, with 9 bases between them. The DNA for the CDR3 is TGCGCCAGCAGCTGGGCTAGCGGCACAGATACGCAGTATTTT. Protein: CASSWASGTDTQYF.

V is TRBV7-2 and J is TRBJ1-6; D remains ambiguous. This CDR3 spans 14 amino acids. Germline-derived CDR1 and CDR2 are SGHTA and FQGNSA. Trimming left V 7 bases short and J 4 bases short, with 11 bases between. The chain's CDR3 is CASNPAGYNSPLHF. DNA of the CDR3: TGTGCCAGCAACCCGGCCGGTTATAATTCACCCCTCCACTTT. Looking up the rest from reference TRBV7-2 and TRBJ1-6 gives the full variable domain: GAGVSQSPSNKVTEKGKDVELRCDPISGHTALYWYRQSLGQGLEFLIYFQGNSAPDKSGLPSDRFSAERTGGSVSTLTIQRTQQEDSAVYLCASNPAGYNSPLHFGNGTRLTVT.

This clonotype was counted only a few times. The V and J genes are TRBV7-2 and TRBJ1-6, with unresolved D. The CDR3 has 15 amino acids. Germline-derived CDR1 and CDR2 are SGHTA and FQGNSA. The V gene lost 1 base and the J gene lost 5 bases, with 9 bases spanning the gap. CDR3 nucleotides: TGTGCCAGCAGCTTAGTAGGGTTGGATAATTCACCCCTCCACTTT. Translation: CASSLVGLDNSPLHF.

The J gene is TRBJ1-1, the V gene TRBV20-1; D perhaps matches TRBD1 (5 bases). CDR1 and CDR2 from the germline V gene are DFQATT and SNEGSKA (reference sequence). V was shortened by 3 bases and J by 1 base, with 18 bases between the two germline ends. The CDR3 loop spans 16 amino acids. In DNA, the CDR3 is TGCAGTGCTAGTACCCCGATCGGCAGGGCGAACACTGAAGCTTTCTTT. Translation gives CSASTPIGRANTEAFF.

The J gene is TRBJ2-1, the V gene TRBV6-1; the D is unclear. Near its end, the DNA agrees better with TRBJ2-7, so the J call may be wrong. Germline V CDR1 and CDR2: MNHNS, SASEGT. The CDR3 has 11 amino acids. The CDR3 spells CASSEAREQYF. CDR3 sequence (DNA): TGTGCCAGCAGTGAAGCACGCGAGCAGTACTTC.

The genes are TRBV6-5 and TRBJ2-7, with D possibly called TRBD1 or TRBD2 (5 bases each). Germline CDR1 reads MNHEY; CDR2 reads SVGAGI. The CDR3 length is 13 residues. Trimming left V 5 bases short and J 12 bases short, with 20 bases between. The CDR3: CASSASGPFPAYF. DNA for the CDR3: TGTGCCAGCAGTGCGTCGGGACCCTTTCCGGCGTACTTC.

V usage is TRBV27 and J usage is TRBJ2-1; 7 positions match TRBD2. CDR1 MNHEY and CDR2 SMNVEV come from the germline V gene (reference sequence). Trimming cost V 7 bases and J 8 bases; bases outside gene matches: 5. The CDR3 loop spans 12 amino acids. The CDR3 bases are TGTGCCAGCATGGGGAGGGGTGATGAGCAGTTCTTC. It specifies CASMGRGDEQFF.

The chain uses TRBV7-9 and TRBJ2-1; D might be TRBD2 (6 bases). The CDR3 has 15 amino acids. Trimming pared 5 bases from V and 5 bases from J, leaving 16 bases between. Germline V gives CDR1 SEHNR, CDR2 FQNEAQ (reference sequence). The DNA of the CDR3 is TGTGCCAGCAGCCCCAGTGGGGGGAAAAACAATGAGCAGTTCTTC. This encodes CASSPSGGKNNEQFF.

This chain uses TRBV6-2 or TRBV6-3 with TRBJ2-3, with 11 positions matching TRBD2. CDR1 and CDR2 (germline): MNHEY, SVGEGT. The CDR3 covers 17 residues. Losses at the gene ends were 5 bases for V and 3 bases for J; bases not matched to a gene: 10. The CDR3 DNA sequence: TGTGCCAGCAGTCAAGGGCCTAGCGGGGGGAAGACAGATACGCAGTATTTT. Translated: CASSQGPSGGKTDTQYF.

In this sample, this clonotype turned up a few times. The chain's CDR3 is CASSFTAYEQYF. The CDR3 region has the DNA TGTGCCAGCAGCTTTACAGCATACGAGCAGTACTTC. V and J are TRBV7-9 and TRBJ2-7; D unclear. V was trimmed by 3 bases and J by 4 bases, leaving 7 bases between them. This CDR3 spans 12 amino acids. CDR1 and CDR2 from the germline V gene are SEHNR and FQNEAQ (reference sequence).

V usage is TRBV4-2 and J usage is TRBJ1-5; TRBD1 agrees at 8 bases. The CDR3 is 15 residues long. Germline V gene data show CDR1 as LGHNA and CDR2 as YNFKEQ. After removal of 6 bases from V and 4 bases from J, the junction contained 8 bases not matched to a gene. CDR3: CASSLDRAVNQPQHF. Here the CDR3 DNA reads TGTGCCAGCAGTCTGGACAGGGCGGTGAATCAGCCCCAGCATTTT.

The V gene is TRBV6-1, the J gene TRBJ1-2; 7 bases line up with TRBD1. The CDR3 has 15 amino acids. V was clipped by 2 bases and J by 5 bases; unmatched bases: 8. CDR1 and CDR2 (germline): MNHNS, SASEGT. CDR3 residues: CASSESPQQGYGYTF. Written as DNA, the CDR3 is TGTGCCAGCAGTGAATCCCCGCAACAGGGGTATGGCTACACCTTC.

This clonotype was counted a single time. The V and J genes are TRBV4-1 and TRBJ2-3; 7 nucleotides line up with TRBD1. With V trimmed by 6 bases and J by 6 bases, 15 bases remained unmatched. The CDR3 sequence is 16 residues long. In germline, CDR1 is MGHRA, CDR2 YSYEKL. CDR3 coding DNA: TGCGCCAGCAGACCCACAGGGGAAGACCGGAGTGATACGCAGTATTTT. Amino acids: CASRPTGEDRSDTQYF.

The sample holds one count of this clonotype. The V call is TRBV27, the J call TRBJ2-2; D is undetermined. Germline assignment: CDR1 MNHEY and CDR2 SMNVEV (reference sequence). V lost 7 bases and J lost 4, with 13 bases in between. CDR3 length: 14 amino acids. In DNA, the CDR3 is TGTGCCAGCACCCTTAGTGGAGTCACCGGGGAGCTGTTTTTT. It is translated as CASTLSGVTGELFF.